This T cell receptor (beta chain) was observed in a study of control samples from healthy donors and cancer patients. Germline CDR1 SGHTA, CDR2 FQGNSA. V gave up 6 bases and J gave up 7 bases; unmatched junction bases: 7. The length of the CDR3 is 15 residues. Profiled with immunoSEQ multiplex PCR; TCRdb holds only in-frame clones, not every one. The sample includes approximately 150,000 clones, around 94% of them seen just once. The rearrangement joins TRBV7-2 to TRBJ1-6; 9 nucleotides line up with TRBD1. Sequencing input: PBMCs. This clonotype was obtained from a man between 60 and 70 years old with colorectal cancer. The CDR3 loop is CASRFRTGDNSPLHF. The CDR3 nucleotides are TGTGCCAGCAGGTTTAGGACAGGGGACAATTCACCCCTCCACTTT.